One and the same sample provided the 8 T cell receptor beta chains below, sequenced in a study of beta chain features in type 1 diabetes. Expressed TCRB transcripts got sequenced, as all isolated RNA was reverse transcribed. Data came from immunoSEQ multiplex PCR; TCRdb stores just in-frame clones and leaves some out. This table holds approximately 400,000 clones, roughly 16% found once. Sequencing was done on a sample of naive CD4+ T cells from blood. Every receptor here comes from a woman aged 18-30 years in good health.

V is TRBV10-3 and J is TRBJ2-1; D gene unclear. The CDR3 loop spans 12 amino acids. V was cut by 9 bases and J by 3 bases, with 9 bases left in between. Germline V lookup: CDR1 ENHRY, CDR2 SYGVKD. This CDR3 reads CAIARVYNEQFF. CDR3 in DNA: TGTGCCATTGCCCGCGTCTACAATGAGCAGTTCTTC.

DNA of the CDR3: TGTGCCAGCAGTCCTTACGAGCAGTACTTC. Its translation is CASSPYEQYF. The rearrangement joins TRBV2 to TRBJ2-7; no clear D gene. The CDR3 consists of 10 residues. Germline lookup yields CDR1 SNHLY and CDR2 FYNNEI. V lost 5 bases, J lost 4 bases, and 3 bases lay in between. Drawing the rest from reference TRBV2 and TRBJ2-7, the complete variable domain is EPEVTQTPSHQVTQMGQEVILRCVPISNHLYFYWYRQILGQKVEFLVSFYNNEISEKSEIFDDQFSVERPDGSNFTLKIRSTKLEDSAMYFCASSPYEQYFGPGTRLTVT.

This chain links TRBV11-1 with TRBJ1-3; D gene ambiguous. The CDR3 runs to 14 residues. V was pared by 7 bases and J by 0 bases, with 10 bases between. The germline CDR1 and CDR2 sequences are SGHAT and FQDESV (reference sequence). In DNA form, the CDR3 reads TGTGCCAGCACCTGGACTGGCTCTGGAAACACCATATATTTT. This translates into CASTWTGSGNTIYF.

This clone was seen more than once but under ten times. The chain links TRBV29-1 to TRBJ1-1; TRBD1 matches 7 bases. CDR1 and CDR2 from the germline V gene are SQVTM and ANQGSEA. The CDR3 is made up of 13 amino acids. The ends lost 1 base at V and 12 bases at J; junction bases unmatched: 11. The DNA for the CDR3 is TGCAGCGTTGAAGGCCGACAGGGTCTGGTAACTTTCTTT. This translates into CSVEGRQGLVTFF.

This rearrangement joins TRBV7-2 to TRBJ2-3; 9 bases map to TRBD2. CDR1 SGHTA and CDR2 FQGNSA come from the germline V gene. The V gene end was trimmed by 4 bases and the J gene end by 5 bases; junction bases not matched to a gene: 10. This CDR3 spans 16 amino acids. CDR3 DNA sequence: TGTGCCAGCAGCTCTTACGGCGCGGGAGGGAAAGATACGCAGTATTTT. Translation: CASSSYGAGGKDTQYF.

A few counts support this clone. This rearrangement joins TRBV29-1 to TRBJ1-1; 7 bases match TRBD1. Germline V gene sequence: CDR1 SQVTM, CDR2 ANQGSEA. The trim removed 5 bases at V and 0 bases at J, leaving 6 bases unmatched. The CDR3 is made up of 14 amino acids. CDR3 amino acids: CSVRTGVLNTEAFF. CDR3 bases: TGCAGCGTTCGAACAGGGGTTTTGAACACTGAAGCTTTCTTT.

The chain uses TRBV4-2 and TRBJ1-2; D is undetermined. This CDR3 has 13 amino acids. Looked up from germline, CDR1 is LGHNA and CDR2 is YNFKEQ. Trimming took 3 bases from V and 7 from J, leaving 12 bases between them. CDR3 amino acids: CASSQFDGGGYTF. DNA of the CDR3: TGTGCCAGCAGCCAGTTCGATGGCGGTGGCTACACCTTC.

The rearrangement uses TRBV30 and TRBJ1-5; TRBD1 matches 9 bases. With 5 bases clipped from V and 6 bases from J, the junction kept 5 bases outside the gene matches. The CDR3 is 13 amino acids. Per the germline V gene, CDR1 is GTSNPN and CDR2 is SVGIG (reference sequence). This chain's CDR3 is CAWDRTGAQPQHF. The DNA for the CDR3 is TGTGCCTGGGATAGGACAGGGGCTCAGCCCCAGCATTTT.